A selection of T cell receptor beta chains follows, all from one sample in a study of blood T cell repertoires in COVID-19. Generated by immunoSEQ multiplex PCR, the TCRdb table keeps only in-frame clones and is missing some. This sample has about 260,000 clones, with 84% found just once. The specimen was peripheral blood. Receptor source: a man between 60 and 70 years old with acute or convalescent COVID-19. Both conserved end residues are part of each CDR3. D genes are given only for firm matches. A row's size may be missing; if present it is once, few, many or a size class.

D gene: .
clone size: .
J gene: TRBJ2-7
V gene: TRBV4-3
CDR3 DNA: TGCGCCAGCAGCCAAGAGAGTAGCGGAGCCCACGAGCAGTACTTC
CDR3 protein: CASSQESSGAHEQYF

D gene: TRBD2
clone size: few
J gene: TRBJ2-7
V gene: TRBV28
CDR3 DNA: TGTGCCAGCAGCCCCGGGGGGGGTGTCTACGAGCAGTACTTC
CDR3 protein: CASSPGGGVYEQYF

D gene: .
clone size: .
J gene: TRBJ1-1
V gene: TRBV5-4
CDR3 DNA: TGTGCCAGCAGCTTGGGTCCCCCAGCCAGCGGCACTGAAGCTTTCTTT
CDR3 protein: CASSLGPPASGTEAFF

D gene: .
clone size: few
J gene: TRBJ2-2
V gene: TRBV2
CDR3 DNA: TGTGCCAGGACAGGGACTCTCAACACCGGGGAGCTGTTTTTT
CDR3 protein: CARTGTLNTGELFF

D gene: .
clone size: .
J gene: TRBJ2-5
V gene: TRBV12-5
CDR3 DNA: TGTGCTAGTGGTTTGGGAGTCGGGGGTAATCTAGAGACCCAGTACTTC
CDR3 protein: CASGLGVGGNLETQYF

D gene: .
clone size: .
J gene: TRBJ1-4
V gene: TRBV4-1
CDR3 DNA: TGCGCCAGCAGCCAAAACAGGGTAGCAACTAATGAAAAACTGTTTTTT
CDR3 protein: CASSQNRVATNEKLFF

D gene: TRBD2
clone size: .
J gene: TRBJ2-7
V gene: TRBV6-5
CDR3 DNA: TGTGCCAGCGGGCTAGCGGCCTCCTACGAGCAGTACTTC
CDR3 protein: CASGLAASYEQYF

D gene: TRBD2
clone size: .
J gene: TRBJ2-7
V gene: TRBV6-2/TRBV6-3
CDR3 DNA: TGTGCCAGCAGCCCTCAACCAGCGGGGTACGAGCAGTACTTC
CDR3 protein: CASSPQPAGYEQYF

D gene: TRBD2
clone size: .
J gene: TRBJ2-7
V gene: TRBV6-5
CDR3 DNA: TGTGCCAGCAAGGGCGGGAGCTCCTACGAGCAGTACTTC
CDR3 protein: CASKGGSSYEQYF

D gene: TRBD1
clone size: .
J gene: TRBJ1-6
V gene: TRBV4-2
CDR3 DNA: TGTGCCAGCAGCCCAGGAAGAGGGGAGGACAGGTCAAATTCACCCCTCCACTTT
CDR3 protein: CASSPGRGEDRSNSPLHF

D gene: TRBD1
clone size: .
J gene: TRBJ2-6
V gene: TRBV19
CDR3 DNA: TGTGCCAGTAGTCCGACAGGGGTTGGGGCCAACGTCCTGACTTTC
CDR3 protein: CASSPTGVGANVLTF

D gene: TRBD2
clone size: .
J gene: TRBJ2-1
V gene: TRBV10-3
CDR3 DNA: TGTGCCATCACTGACAAGCGGGAGAGTGAGCAGTTCTTC
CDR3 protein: CAITDKRESEQFF

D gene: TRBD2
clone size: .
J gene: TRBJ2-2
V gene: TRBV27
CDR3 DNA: TGTGCCAGCAGACTAGCGGGAGGCGACACCGGGGAGCTGTTTTTT
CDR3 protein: CASRLAGGDTGELFF

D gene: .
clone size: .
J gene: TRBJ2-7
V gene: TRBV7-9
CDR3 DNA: TGTGCCAGCAGCTTAGGGCAGTTCGACGAGCAGTACTTC
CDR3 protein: CASSLGQFDEQYF

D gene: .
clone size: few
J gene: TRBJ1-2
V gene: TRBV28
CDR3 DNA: TGTGCCAGCAGTTTACGGGGCTATGGCTACACCTTC
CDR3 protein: CASSLRGYGYTF

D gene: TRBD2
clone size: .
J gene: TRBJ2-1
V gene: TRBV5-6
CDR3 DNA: TGTGCCAGCAGCCTATACCGAGGGCCGGGACTAGCATTCCATGAGCAGTTCTTC
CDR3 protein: CASSLYRGPGLAFHEQFF

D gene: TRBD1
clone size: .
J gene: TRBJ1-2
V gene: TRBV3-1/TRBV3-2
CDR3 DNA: TGTGCCAGCAGCGCCAGACAGGGGTATGGCTACACCTTC
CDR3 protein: CASSARQGYGYTF

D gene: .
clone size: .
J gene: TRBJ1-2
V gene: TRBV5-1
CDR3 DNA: TGCGCCAGCAGCTTGGCCGGGGCTAACTATGGCTACACCTTC
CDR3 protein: CASSLAGANYGYTF

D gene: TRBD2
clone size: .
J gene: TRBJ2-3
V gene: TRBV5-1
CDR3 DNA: TGCGCCAGCAGCTTGGGGCTAGCGGGGCCAGGGCTTACGCAGTATTTT
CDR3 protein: CASSLGLAGPGLTQYF

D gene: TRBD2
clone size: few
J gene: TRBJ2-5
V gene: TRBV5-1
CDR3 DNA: TGCGCCAGCAGCTCCGGGGGGACTAGCGGGCGGACGGGAGAGACCCAGTACTTC
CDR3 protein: CASSSGGTSGRTGETQYF

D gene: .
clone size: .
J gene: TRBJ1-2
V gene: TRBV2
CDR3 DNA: TGTGCCAGCAGGATCCCGGAGGGCGTCTATGGCTACACCTTC
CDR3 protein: CASRIPEGVYGYTF

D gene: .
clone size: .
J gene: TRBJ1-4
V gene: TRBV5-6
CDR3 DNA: TGTGCCAGCAGCTCGGGGGTATGGGGCGTTGAAAAACTGTTTTTT
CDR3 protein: CASSSGVWGVEKLFF

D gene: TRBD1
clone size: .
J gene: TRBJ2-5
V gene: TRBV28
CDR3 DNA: TGTGCCAGCAGTTTCCGGACAGGGAAAGAGACCCAGTACTTC
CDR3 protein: CASSFRTGKETQYF

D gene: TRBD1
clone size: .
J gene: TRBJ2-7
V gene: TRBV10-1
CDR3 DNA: TGCGCCAGCAGCCGGGACAGGGGATACGAGCAGTACTTC
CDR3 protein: CASSRDRGYEQYF

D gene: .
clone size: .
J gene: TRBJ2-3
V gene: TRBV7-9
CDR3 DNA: TGTGCCAGCAGCGCCACCCACGGGTTCACAGATACGCAGTATTTT
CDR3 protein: CASSATHGFTDTQYF

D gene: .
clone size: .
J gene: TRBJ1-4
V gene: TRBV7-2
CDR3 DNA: TGTGCCAGCAGCTCTGGATCTCGGGCAACTAATGAAAAACTGTTTTTT
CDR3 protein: CASSSGSRATNEKLFF

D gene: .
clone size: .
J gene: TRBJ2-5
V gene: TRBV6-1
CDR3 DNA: TGTGCCAGCAGTGAAGAGCTACAGGGTCTCGGAGAGACCCAGTACTTC
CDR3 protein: CASSEELQGLGETQYF

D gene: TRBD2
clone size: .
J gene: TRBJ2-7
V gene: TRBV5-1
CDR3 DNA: TGCGCCAGCAGCCCAAGCGGGAGTGGGAATAGGGTGGGCGAGCAGTACTTC
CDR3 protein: CASSPSGSGNRVGEQYF

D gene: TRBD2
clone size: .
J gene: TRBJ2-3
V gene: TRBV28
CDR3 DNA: TGTGCCAGCAGTCTAGCGGGAGCCGGAGGAGATACGCAGTATTTT
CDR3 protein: CASSLAGAGGDTQYF

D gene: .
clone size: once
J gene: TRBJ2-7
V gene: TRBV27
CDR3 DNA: TGTGCCAGCAGTTTTTACCGGGGGTCGTTGCAGTACTTC
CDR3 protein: CASSFYRGSLQYF

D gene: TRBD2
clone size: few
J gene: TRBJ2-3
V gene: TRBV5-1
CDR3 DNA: TGCGCCAGCAGCTTCGGTGGACTAGCGGGAGGTCCCCGCACAGATACGCAGTATTTT
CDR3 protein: CASSFGGLAGGPRTDTQYF

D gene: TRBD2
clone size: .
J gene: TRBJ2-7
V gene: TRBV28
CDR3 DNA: TGTGCCAGCTTTGGCCGGGAGGGACAAAGCTCCTACGAGCAGTACTTC
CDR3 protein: CASFGREGQSSYEQYF

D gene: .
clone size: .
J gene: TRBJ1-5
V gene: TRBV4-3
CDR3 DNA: TGCGCCAGCAGCCAAGAGAGGCAGCAGCCCCAGCATTTT
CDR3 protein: CASSQERQQPQHF